In its sample, the clone carrying this T cell receptor (beta chain) was seen a few times. V dropped 3 bases and J dropped 5; count of bases not matched to a gene: 2. CDR3 size: 14 residues. Germline V gives CDR1 MDHEN, CDR2 SYDVKM. The data derive from a study of shared T cell receptors in the human thymus. Repertoires were generated with immunoSEQ multiplex PCR, while TCRdb's copy carries only in-frame clones and drops some. Among over 350,000 clones listed, over 90% were seen once. The clonotype was recovered from a human donor. The gene calls are TRBV28 and TRBJ1-5; 9 nucleotides agree with TRBD1. The source material was thymocytes. The CDR3 region is CASSLGTGYQPQHF. CDR3 DNA: TGTGCCAGCAGTTTGGGGACAGGGTATCAGCCCCAGCATTTT.